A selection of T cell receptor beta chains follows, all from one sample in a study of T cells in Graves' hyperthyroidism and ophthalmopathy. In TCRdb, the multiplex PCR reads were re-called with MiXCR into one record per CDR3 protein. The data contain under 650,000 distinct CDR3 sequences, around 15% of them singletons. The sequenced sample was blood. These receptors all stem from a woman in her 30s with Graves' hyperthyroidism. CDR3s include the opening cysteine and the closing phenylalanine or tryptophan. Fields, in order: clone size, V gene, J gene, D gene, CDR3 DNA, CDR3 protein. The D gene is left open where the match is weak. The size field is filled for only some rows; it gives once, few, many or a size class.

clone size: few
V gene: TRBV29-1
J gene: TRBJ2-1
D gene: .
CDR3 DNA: TGCAGCGCAGCTACAGGCTCCTACAATGAGCAGTTCTTC
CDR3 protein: CSAATGSYNEQFF

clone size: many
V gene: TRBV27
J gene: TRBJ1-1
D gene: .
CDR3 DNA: TGTGCCAGCATGTCTCAGCGACTTAACACTGAAGCTTTCTTT
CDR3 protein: CASMSQRLNTEAFF

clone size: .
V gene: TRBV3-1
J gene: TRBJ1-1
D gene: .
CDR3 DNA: TGTGCCAGCAGCCAAGCAGGGATTGAAGCTTTCTTT
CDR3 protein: CASSQAGIEAFF

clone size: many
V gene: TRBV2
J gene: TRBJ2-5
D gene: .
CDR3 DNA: TGTGCCAGTCAAGGGATAGAGACCCAGTACTTC
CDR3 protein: CASQGIETQYF

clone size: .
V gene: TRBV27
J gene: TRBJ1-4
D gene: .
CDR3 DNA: TGTGCCAGCAGTTTCGTGGGTGGAAGGACTGAAAAACTGTTTTTT
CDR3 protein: CASSFVGGRTEKLFF

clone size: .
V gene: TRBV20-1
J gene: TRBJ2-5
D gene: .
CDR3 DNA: TGCAGTGCTAGAGGGTCGGGCCAAGTTTTAGAGACCCAGTACTTC
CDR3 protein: CSARGSGQVLETQYF

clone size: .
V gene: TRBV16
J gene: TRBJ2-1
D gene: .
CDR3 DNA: TGTGCCAGCAGCCAATTGACTTACAATGAGCAGTTCTTC
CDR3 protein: CASSQLTYNEQFF

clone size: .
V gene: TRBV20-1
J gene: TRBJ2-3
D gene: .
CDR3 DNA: TGCAGTGCTAGTCGGCTAGTCGGCACAGATACGCAGTATTTT
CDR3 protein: CSASRLVGTDTQYF

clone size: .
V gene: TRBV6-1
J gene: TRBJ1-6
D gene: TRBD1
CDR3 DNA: TGTGCCAGCAGTGAATACGGGACAGGCTATAATTCACCCCTCCACTTT
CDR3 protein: CASSEYGTGYNSPLHF

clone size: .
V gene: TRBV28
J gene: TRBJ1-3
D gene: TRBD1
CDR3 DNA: TGTGCCAGCAGCCCTTGGACAGGGCCCTCTGGAAACACCATATATTTT
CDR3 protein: CASSPWTGPSGNTIYF

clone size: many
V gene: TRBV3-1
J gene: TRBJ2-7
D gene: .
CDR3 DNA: TGTGCCAGCAGCTCTGACTCTACCCCGCCCACCGAGCAGTACTTC
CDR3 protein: CASSSDSTPPTEQYF

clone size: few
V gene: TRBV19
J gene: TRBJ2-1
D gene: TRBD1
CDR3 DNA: TGTGCCAGTAGGGGCGTTCAGGGGGCCTTTGACAATGAGCAGTTCTTC
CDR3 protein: CASRGVQGAFDNEQFF

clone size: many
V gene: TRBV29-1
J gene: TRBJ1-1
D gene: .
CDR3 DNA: TGCAGCGCCCGTCGACAAGATACCATGAACACTGAAGCTTTCTTT
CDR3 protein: CSARRQDTMNTEAFF

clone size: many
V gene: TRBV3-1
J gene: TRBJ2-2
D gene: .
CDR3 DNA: TGTGCCAGCAGCCAGTCGAACACCGGGGAGCTGTTTTTT
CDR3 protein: CASSQSNTGELFF

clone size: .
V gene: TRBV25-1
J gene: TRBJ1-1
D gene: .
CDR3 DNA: TGTGCCAGCAGTGGAAGATGGGACGGGAACACTGAAGCTTTCTTT
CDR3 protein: CASSGRWDGNTEAFF

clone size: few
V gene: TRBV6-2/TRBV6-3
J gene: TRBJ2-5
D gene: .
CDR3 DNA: TGTGCCAGCAGCCTAATCAGGGTTTCGCGAGGGACCCAGTACTTC
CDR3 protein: CASSLIRVSRGTQYF

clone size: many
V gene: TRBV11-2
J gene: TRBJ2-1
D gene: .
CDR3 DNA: TGTGCCAGCAGCTATTCGCCTCCAGGGGATCGGTACAATGAGCAGTTCTTC
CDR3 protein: CASSYSPPGDRYNEQFF

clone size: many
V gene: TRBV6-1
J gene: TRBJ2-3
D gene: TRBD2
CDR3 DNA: TGTGCCAGCAGTTTGGGGACTACTAGCACAGATACGCAGTATTTT
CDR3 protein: CASSLGTTSTDTQYF

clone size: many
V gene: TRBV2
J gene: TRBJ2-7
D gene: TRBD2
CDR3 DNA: TGTGCCAGCTCTCAATTGGCTAGCGGAACCTACGAGCAGTACTTC
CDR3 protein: CASSQLASGTYEQYF

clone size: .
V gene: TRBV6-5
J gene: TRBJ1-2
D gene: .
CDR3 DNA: TGTGCCAGCAGTTACAGGGGGACACCGAATGGCTACACCTTC
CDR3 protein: CASSYRGTPNGYTF

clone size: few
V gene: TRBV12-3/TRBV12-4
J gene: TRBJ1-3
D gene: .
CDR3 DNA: TGTGCCAGCAGTCCTCAGAGCTCTGGAAACACCATATATTTT
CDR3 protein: CASSPQSSGNTIYF

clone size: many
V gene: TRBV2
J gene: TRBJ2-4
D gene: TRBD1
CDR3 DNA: TGTGCCAGCAGGGGGACAGTCGGAGCCAAAAACATTCAGTACTTC
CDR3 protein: CASRGTVGAKNIQYF

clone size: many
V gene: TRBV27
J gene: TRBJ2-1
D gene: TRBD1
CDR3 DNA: TGTGCCAGCAGTGTTGGACAGGGGGTACGCAATGAGCAGTTCTTC
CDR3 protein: CASSVGQGVRNEQFF

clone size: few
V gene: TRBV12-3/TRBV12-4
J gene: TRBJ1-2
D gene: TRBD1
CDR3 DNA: TGTGCCAGCAGTGGCTACAGGGGGCCTCATCACTATGGCTACACCTTC
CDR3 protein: CASSGYRGPHHYGYTF

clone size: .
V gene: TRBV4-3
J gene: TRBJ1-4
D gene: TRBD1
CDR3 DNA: TGCGCCAGCAGCCAAAGGGACAGCCCCAATGAAAAACTGTTTTTT
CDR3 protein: CASSQRDSPNEKLFF

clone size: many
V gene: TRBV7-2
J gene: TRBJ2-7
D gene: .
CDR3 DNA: TGTGCCAGCAGCATGGCCCAATTGTGGCAGTACTTC
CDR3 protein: CASSMAQLWQYF

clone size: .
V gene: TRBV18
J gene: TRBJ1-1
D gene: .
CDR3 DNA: TGTGCCAGCTCACCAGGGGGGGGCGCGGCTAGCACTGAAGCTTTCTTT
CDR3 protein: CASSPGGGAASTEAFF

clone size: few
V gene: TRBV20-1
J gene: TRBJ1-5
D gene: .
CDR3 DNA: TGCAGTGCTAGGTCGGCGGGTCAGCCCCAGCATTTT
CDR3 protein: CSARSAGQPQHF

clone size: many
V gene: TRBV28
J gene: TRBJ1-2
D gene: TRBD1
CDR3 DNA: TGTGCCAGCAGTTCTAGACAGGGGTACTATGGCTACACCTTC
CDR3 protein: CASSSRQGYYGYTF

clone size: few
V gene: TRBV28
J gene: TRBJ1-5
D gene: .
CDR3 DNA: TGTGCCAGCACCGATGGTGGACAGTATAGCAATCAGCCCCAGCATTTT
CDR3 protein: CASTDGGQYSNQPQHF

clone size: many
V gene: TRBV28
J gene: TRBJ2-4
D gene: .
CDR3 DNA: TGTGCCAGCAGCCCCCTCATGGGAGCCAAAAACATTCAGTACTTC
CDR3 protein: CASSPLMGAKNIQYF

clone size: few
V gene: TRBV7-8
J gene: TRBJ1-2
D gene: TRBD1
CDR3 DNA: TGTGCCAGCAGCCCGGACAGGCGGAACTATGGCTACACCTTC
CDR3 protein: CASSPDRRNYGYTF

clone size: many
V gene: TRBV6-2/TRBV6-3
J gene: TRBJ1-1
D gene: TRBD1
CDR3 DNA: TGTGCCAGCAGCCGCGTGACAGGGTCGATGAACACTGAAGCTTTCTTT
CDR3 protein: CASSRVTGSMNTEAFF

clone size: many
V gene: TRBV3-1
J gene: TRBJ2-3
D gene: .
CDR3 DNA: TGTGCCAGCAGCCAAGGCGGACCTACGCAGTATTTT
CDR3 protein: CASSQGGPTQYF

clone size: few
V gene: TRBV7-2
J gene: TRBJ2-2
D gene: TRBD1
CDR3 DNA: TGTGCCAGCAGCTTGCACAGGGGCAGGGGCAACACCGGGGAGCTGTTTTTT
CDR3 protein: CASSLHRGRGNTGELFF

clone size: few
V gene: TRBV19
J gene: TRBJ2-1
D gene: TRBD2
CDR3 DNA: TGTGCCAGTAGTATTGTAGGACTAGCGGGAGGGTCCAATGAGCAGTTCTTC
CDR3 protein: CASSIVGLAGGSNEQFF

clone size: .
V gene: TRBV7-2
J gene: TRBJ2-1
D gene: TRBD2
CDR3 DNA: TGTGCCAGCAGCGCTACCGGGACTACCGACAAAAAGCAGTTCTTC
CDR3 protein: CASSATGTTDKKQFF

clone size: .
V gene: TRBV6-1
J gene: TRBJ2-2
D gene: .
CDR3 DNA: TGTGCCAGCAGTGGCTTGGCAGGCTGGGGGACCCTTTCCCCCGGGGAGCTGTTTTTT
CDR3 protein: CASSGLAGWGTLSPGELFF

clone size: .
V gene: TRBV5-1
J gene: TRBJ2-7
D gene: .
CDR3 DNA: TGCGCCAGCAGCCGAGGTGGGACGGACTCCTACGAGCAGTACTTC
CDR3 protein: CASSRGGTDSYEQYF

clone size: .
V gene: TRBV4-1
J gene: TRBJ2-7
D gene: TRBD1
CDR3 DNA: TGCGCCAGCAGCCAAGATTCCTCAGGGGGCGACGAGCAGTACTTC
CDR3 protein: CASSQDSSGGDEQYF

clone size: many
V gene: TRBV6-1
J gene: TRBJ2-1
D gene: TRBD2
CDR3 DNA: TGTGCCAGCGTAGGGGCTAGCGGGAGATCTTCCTACAATGAGCAGTTCTTC
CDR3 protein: CASVGASGRSSYNEQFF

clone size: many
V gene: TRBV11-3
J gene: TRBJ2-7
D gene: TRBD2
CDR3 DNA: TGTGCCAGCAGCTTAGCTACCCTGGCGGGAGGAACCTACGAGCAGTACTTC
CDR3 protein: CASSLATLAGGTYEQYF

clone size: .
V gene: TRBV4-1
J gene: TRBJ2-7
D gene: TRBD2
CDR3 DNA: TGCGCCAGCAGCCAACAGGGCGGGGGTCATTTCGACGAGCAGTACTTC
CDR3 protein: CASSQQGGGHFDEQYF

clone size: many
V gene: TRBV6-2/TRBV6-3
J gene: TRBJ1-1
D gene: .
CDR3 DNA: TGTGCCAGCAACGACGTGGGGTCCGTGAACACTGAAGCTTTCTTT
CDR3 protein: CASNDVGSVNTEAFF

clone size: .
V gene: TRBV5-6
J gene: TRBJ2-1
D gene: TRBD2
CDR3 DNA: TGTGCCAGCAGCCCGGAGACTAGCTTCCTAACTAGAGGTAATGAGCAGTTCTTC
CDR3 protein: CASSPETSFLTRGNEQFF

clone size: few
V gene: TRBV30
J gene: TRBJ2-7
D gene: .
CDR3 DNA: TGTGCCTGGAGTGGGGGGGGGGCGCGGAACGAGCAGTACTTC
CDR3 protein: CAWSGGGARNEQYF

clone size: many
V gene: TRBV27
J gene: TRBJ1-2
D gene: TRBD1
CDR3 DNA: TGTGCCAGCAGTTTGGGCAGGGGGGTCGGTGGCTACACCTTC
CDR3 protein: CASSLGRGVGGYTF

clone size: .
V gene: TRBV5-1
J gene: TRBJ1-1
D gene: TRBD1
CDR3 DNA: TGCGCCAGCACCTCGGGACAGGGGCTCACTGAAGCTTTCTTT
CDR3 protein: CASTSGQGLTEAFF

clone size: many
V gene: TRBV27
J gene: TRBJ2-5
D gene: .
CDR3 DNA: TGTGCCAGCAGTTTAAGCGGGGAGACCCAGTACTTC
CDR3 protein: CASSLSGETQYF

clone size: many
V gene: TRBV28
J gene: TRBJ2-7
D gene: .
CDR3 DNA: TGTGCCAGCTCGCCAGGGCGGCCATCCTACGAGCAGTACTTC
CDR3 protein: CASSPGRPSYEQYF

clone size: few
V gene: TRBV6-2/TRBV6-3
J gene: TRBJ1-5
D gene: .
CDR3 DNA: TGTGCCAGCAGGTACCATGGGGGCAGGGCTCAGCCCCAGCATTTT
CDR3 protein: CASRYHGGRAQPQHF

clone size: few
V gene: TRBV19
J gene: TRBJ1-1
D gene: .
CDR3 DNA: TGTGCCAGTAAGGAGGCAGGGAAGGGTTCAGCTTTCTTT
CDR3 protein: CASKEAGKGSAFF

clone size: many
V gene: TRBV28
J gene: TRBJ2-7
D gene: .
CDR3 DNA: TGTGCCAGCACCTGGGGGGGCTCGGGCTCCTACGAGCAGTACTTC
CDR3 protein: CASTWGGSGSYEQYF

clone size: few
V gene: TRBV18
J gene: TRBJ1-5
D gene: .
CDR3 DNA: TGTGCCAGCTCACCGTGGGGTAGCAATCAGCCCCAGCATTTT
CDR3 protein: CASSPWGSNQPQHF

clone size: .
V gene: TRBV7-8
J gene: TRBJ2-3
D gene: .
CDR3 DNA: TGTGCCAGCAGCTTCGGGGGGCGAGGCACAGATACGCAGTATTTT
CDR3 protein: CASSFGGRGTDTQYF

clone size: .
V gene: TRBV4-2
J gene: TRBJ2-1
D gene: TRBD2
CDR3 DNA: TGTGCCAGCAGCGACGTCAGCGGGAACAATGAGCAGTTCTTC
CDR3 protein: CASSDVSGNNEQFF

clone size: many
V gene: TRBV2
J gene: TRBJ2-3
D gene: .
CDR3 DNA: TGTGCCAGCAGTGAGGTCGGCGTAGCCCACACAGATACGCAGTATTTT
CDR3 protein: CASSEVGVAHTDTQYF